This T cell receptor (beta chain) derives from a study of blood T cell repertoires in COVID-19 (dated by TCRdb to 2020 to 2021). For the study in its entirety: The collaborator samples originated in the United States, Italy and Spain and spanned the acute and convalescent phases of COVID-19. Deeply sampled blood TCRbeta repertoires from subjects exposed to, actively infected with, or recovered from COVID-19 were included in the dataset. The repertoires were released in a freely available public database meant as a resource for research on the immune response to SARS-CoV-2. The material from the prospective study consisted of cDNA or gDNA derived from T cells, B-cell-depleted T cells, or PBMCs. Where HLA class I and class II types were available, the types were taken from metadata supplied by the sample provider, not from assay-based typing. Samples came from the ongoing ImmuneRACE study (first 160 participants) plus 1,254 subjects from 6 global collaborators. A de-identified subject ID, COVID-19 status, age in years and sex were almost always included in the sample metadata.

On the study overall, not on this receptor specifically: The amount of clinical and demographic metadata varied by source and participant and was provided uncurated.

V is reduced by 2 bases and J by 5 bases, leaving a spacing of 10 bases between them. CDR1 and CDR2 (SGHDT, YYEEEE) derive from the germline V gene. The CDR3 measures 13 amino acids from cysteine to phenylalanine. Only the CDR3 DNA is retained, 39 bases long and in frame from the first base. Whole blood was collected in K2EDTA tubes by collaborating institutions according to the institutions' own protocols. Collaborator samples were shipped for TCRbeta analysis as frozen whole blood, isolated PBMCs, or DNA extracted from either sample type. About this clone: No antigen is known for it. The sample holds no much larger clone one base away, and base qualities are not on file.

TCRbeta CDR3 regions were amplified from genomic DNA using the immunoSEQ Assay, a bias-controlled multiplex PCR. In the authors' own workflow: Within the assay, amplification of reference gene primers was used to estimate how many nucleated cells each sample contained. To quantify the absolute abundance of each unique TCRbeta CDR3 rearrangement, sequence reads were collapsed and filtered. Productive Simpson clonality was computed per sample as the square root of Simpson's diversity index over productive rearrangements. Sourced from immuneACCESS, this table was stored by TCRdb with only in-frame sequences that have V and J called. A share of the clones is absent; for the studies checked, an unresolved V gene accounts for under half, and the remainder has no known explanation. Clonal size and the V and J genes are those of that table, whereas D and trimming came from the DNA. A total of 150,000 to 200,000 clones appear in this sample, over 80% of them only once. The ten largest make up 4.5% to 5.5% of the sample.

Recombination connected TRBV5-6 to TRBJ1-2; the D gene identity is not certain. The origin of this receptor is a woman younger than 45 with acute or convalescent COVID-19. Input material: peripheral blood. The base sequence is TGTGCCAGCAGCTTACAGCAGCTTTATGGCTACACCTTC. This is translated as CASSLQQLYGYTF.